Here is one T cell receptor beta chain with its context. This sample stems from a study of blood T cell repertoires in COVID-19. Measured with immunoSEQ multiplex PCR; TCRdb has only the in-frame clones, and not every one. Of more than 150,000 clones in the sample, around nine tenths were seen once. CDR1 is LGHNA, CDR2 YSLEER, per germline. This CDR3 contains 15 residues. Between the trimmed V and J ends, which lost 0 bases and 2 bases, there was a span of 10 bases. The chain links TRBV4-3 to TRBJ1-2; D is uncertain. The clonotype originates from a man in his 60s with COVID-19, enrolled during active disease. The sequenced material came from peripheral blood. The CDR3 protein is CASSQDSIANYGYTF. The CDR3 coding sequence is TGCGCCAGCAGCCAAGATTCAATAGCGAACTATGGCTACACCTTC.